These 10 T cell receptor beta chains were sequenced from one sample in a study of OX40 agonist ivuxolimab in advanced cancers. Assay: immunoSEQ multiplex PCR; the TCRdb copy retains only in-frame clones and omits some. The table includes 50,000 to 60,000 clones, about 90% detected once. The source material was CD4+ or CD8+ T cells sorted from blood, sampled in a trial of the OX40 agonist ivuxolimab. The receptors come from an adult with an advanced solid tumor such as melanoma, head and neck, liver or kidney cancer.

V and J are TRBV21-1 and TRBJ2-1. TRBV21-1 is given as a pseudogene. CDR3 length equals 12 residues. The CDR3: CATSVAMNEQFF. The CDR3 DNA reads TGTGCCACTTCGGTGGCTATGAATGAGCAGTTCTTC.

V gene TRBV5-6 combines with J gene TRBJ1-2; unclear D gene. The V end lost 6 bases, the J end lost 8 bases, and 14 bases lay between the germline ends. Germline V gene sequence: CDR1 SGHDT, CDR2 YYEEEE. This CDR3 region has 12 residues. For the CDR3, the DNA is TGTGCCAGCAACTCCGTCCCGGGAGGCTACACCTTC. This sequence encodes CASNSVPGGYTF.

The V gene is TRBV7-2, the J gene TRBJ2-2; D not resolved. V gave up 5 bases and J gave up 7 bases, with 14 bases separating them. The CDR3 totals 14 residues. The V gene's germline CDR1 is SGHTA and CDR2 FQGNSA. The CDR3 here is CASSPPASGGELFF. The CDR3 bases are TGTGCCAGCAGCCCCCCTGCTAGTGGCGGGGAGCTGTTTTTT.

The chain recombines TRBV19 with TRBJ2-1, with D unresolved. The CDR3 runs 15 residues. Trimming stripped 4 bases from V and 2 bases from J, with 12 bases between. Looked up from germline, CDR1 is LNHDA and CDR2 is SQIVND (reference sequence). The CDR3 DNA reads TGTGCCAGTAGTACGCACAGATCCGCCTACAATGAGCAGTTCTTC. It is translated as CASSTHRSAYNEQFF.

This chain links TRBV28 with TRBJ2-7, with 11 bases lining up with TRBD2. The CDR3 spans 15 residues. The V gene end was trimmed by 4 bases and the J gene end by 2 bases; junction bases not matched to a gene: 4. Germline V gene sequence: CDR1 MDHEN, CDR2 SYDVKM. The CDR3 region is CASSSRLAGTYEQYF. In nucleotides, the CDR3 is TGTGCCAGCAGTTCCAGACTAGCGGGAACCTACGAGCAGTACTTC.

The chain carries TRBV19 and TRBJ2-3, with 8 positions matching TRBD2. CDR1 is LNHDA and CDR2 is SQIVND in the germline V gene (reference sequence). Unmatched junction bases numbered 9, after V lost 6 bases and J lost 4 bases. The CDR3 extends over 15 amino acids. This CDR3 reads CASRALTGGPDTQYF. The CDR3 DNA reads as TGTGCCAGTAGGGCCTTAACGGGAGGGCCAGATACGCAGTATTTT.

This chain connects TRBV9 to TRBJ2-3; D is undetermined. The CDR3 spans 14 residues. Looked up from germline, CDR1 is SGDLS and CDR2 is YYNGEE. The ends were cut back, 0 bases at V and 2 bases at J, with 7 bases in the middle. The CDR3 region has the DNA TGTGCCAGCAGCGTAGACACTAACACAGATACGCAGTATTTT. Amino acid sequence: CASSVDTNTDTQYF.

This chain joins TRBV28 and TRBJ1-2; no reliable D call. Germline CDR1 MDHEN, CDR2 SYDVKM. With 6 bases removed from V and 4 bases from J, the gap between germline ends came to 12 bases. The length of the CDR3 is 13 residues. Here the CDR3 reads CASSYQTGYGYTF. The CDR3, as DNA: TGTGCCAGCAGCTACCAGACCGGCTATGGCTACACCTTC.

The chain joins TRBV2 to TRBJ2-1; 8 nucleotides line up with TRBD1. Looked up from germline, CDR1 is SNHLY and CDR2 is FYNNEI. The trim removed 5 bases at V and 3 bases at J, leaving 3 bases unmatched. This CDR3 is built from 14 residues. CDR3 amino acids: CASSRGTGYNEQFF. CDR3 in DNA: TGTGCCAGCAGTCGCGGGACAGGCTACAATGAGCAGTTCTTC.

The chain uses TRBV7-9 and TRBJ1-2, with D maybe TRBD1 (5 bases). Germline V lookup: CDR1 SEHNR, CDR2 FQNEAQ (reference sequence). This CDR3 is built from 13 residues. Trimming took 7 bases from V and 4 from J, leaving 13 bases between them. The CDR3 DNA reads TGTGCCAGCACCGATACGACAGCCTATGGCTACACCTTC. This gives the protein CASTDTTAYGYTF.